Below, one TCR beta chain is given with its context. This clone has just one count. Its antigen is unknown. Per-nucleotide qualities are absent, and no much larger clonotype sits a single base away. Library generation was performed with the immunoSEQ multiplex PCR assay. Entries here come from immuneACCESS through TCRdb and include only in-frame sequences with V and J called. Some clones fail to appear in such tables; in the studies checked, an unresolved V gene covers under half of the shortfall, and the cause of the remainder is unknown. The sample data list roughly 69,000 clones, and around 87% of these were observed just once. The ten largest clonotypes hold around 2.3% of the sample. The sample is drawn from a study of control samples from healthy donors and cancer patients (TCRdb year 2020). Sequences ENHRY (CDR1) and SYGVKD (CDR2) are obtained from the germline V gene. Trimming takes 2 bases off V and 5 bases off J; junction bases not matched to a gene: 11. CDR3 length: 16 amino acids, cysteine to phenylalanine. The DNA shown is the 48-base CDR3, in frame from base 1.

What was sequenced was PBMCs. This receptor was obtained from a woman aged 45-60 years with head and neck cancer. Rearrangement joined TRBV10-3 to TRBJ2-7; 8 bases in the junction line up with TRBD1. In nucleotide form, the sequence is TGTGCCATCAGTGAGCCCCGCGGACAGGGCGAGAACGAGCAGTACTTC. This gives the protein CAISEPRGQGENEQYF.